Presented here are 6 T cell receptor beta chains from one specimen sequenced in a study of blood T cell repertoires in COVID-19. Clones were read by immunoSEQ multiplex PCR, and TCRdb kept only the in-frame ones, dropping some. The sample has approximately 320,000 clones, 87% seen once. Sequenced input: PBMCs or T cells enriched from blood (not recorded which). These receptors originate from a young woman who had recovered from COVID-19.

The rearrangement joins TRBV7-2 to TRBJ1-1; D may be TRBD1 (6 bases). V lost 8 bases to trimming and J lost 4 bases, with 14 bases between them. The germline CDR1 and CDR2 sequences are SGHTA and FQGNSA. This CDR3 comprises 13 residues. The CDR3 sequence: CASSVDSPTEAFF. Written as DNA, the CDR3 is TGTGCCAGCTCAGTGGACAGCCCCACTGAAGCTTTCTTT.

The chain is built from TRBV5-3 and TRBJ1-2, with D maybe TRBD1 (6 bases). TRBV5-3 counts as an open reading frame of uncertain function. CDR3 length: 14 residues. The germline V and J ends were trimmed by 4 bases and 4 bases, with 14 bases remaining between them. The CDR3 region is CARSPFRDTYGYTF. CDR3 in DNA: TGTGCCAGAAGCCCTTTCCGGGACACCTATGGCTACACCTTC.

The rearrangement uses TRBV28 and TRBJ1-6, with 9 bases lining up with TRBD1. Germline V lookup: CDR1 MDHEN, CDR2 SYDVKM. The CDR3 totals 19 residues. Trimming removed 0 bases from V and 0 bases from J; junction bases left unmatched: 6. The CDR3 here is CASSLWDRGFSSYNSPLHF. CDR3 DNA: TGTGCCAGCAGTTTATGGGACAGGGGCTTTAGCTCCTATAATTCACCCCTCCACTTT.

This clone was counted between two and nine times. This sequence joins TRBV4-3 and TRBJ2-6; perhaps TRBD2 as D (6 bases). CDR3 length: 17 amino acids. CDR1 and CDR2 from the germline V gene are LGHNA and YSLEER. With 4 bases removed from V and 4 bases from J, the gap between germline ends came to 17 bases. The CDR3 protein is CASSPSTSFTGANVLTF. The CDR3 DNA reads as TGCGCCAGCAGCCCAAGTACTAGCTTCACCGGGGCCAACGTCCTGACTTTC.

This chain uses TRBV29-1 with TRBJ2-7, with 7 bases lining up with TRBD1. Trimming cost V 7 bases and J 1 base; bases outside gene matches: 7. Germline CDR1 SQVTM, CDR2 ANQGSEA. The length of the CDR3 is 13 residues. CDR3 in amino acids: CSASTGLSYEQYF. Written as DNA, the CDR3 is TGCAGCGCTTCGACAGGGCTTTCCTACGAGCAGTACTTC.

The V call is TRBV9, the J call TRBJ1-5, with TRBD1 as a possible D gene (5 bases). V lost 7 bases and J lost 1, with 12 bases in between. The CDR3 totals 14 residues. The germline V gene encodes CDR1 SGDLS and CDR2 YYNGEE. CDR3 loop: CASGAAQSNQPQHF. Written as DNA, the CDR3 is TGTGCCAGCGGGGCGGCGCAGAGCAATCAGCCCCAGCATTTT.